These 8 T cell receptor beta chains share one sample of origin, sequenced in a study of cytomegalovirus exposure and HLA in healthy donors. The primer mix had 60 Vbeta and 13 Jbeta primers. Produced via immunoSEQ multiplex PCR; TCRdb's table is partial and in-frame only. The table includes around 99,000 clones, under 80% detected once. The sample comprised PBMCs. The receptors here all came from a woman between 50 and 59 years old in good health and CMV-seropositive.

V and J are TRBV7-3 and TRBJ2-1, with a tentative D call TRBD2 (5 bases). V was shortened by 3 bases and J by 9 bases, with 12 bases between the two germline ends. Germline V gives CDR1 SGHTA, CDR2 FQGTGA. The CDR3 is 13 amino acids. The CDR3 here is CASSFDGKGEQFF. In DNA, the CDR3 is TGTGCCAGCAGCTTCGACGGGAAGGGTGAGCAGTTCTTC.

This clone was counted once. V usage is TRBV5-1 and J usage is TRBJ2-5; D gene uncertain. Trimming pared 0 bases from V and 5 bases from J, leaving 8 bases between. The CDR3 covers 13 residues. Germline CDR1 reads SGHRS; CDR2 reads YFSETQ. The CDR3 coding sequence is TGCGCCAGCAGCTTGGCTAGGCGGGAGACCCAGTACTTC. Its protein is CASSLARRETQYF.

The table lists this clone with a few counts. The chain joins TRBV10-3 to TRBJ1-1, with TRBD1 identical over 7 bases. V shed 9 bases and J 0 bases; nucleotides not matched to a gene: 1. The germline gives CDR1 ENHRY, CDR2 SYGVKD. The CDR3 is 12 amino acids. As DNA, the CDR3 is TGTGCCATACAGGGGCTGAACACTGAAGCTTTCTTT. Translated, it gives CAIQGLNTEAFF.

The CDR3, as DNA: TGTGCCAGCAGCTTGAGGGGATCTGGAAACACCATATATTTT. Its protein is CASSLRGSGNTIYF. The rearrangement uses TRBV5-4 and TRBJ1-3, with a tentative D call TRBD1 (5 bases). CDR1 is SGHNT and CDR2 is YYREEE in the germline V gene (reference sequence). V gave up 1 base and J gave up 1 base, with 6 bases separating them. This CDR3 is built from 14 residues.

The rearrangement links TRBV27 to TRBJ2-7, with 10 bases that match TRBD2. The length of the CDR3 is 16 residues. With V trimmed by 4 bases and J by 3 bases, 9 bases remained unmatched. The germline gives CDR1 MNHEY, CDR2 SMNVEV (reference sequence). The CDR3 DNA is TGTGCCAGCAGTTCCCTAGCGGGGGCCCACATCTACGAGCAGTACTTC. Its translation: CASSSLAGAHIYEQYF.

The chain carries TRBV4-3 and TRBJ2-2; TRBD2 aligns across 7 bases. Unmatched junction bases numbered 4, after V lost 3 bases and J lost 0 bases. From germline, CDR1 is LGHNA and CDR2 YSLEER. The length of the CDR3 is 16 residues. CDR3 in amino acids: CASSHRREPNTGELFF. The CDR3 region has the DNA TGCGCCAGCAGCCACCGGCGGGAGCCGAACACCGGGGAGCTGTTTTTT.

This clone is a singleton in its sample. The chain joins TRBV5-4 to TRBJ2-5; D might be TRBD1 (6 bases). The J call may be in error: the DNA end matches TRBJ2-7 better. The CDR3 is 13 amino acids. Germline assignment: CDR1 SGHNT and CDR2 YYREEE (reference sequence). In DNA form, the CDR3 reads TGTGCCAGCAGCAGAGACAGGTTATACGAGCAGTACTTC. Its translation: CASSRDRLYEQYF.

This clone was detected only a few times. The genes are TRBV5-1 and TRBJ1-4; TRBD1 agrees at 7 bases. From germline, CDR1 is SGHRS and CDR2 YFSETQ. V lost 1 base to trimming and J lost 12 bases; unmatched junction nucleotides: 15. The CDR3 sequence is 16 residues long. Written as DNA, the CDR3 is TGCGCCAGCAGCTTGAGGGACAGTCTCGCCACAGGAGAACTGTTTTTT. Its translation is CASSLRDSLATGELFF.